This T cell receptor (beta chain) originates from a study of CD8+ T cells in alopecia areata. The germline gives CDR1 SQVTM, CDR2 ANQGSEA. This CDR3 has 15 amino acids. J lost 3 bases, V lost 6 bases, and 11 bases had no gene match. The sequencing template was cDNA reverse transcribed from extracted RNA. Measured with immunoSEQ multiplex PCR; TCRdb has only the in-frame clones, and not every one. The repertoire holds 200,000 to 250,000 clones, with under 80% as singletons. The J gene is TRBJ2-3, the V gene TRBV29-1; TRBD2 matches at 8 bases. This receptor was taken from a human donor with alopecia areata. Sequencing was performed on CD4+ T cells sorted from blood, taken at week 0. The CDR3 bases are TGCAGCGTACGACTACGGGGGGGCCTTACAGATACGCAGTATTTT. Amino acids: CSVRLRGGLTDTQYF.